The present entry profiles one TCR beta chain with its context. The antigen is not known. The treatment denotes: treatment-naive control, cytoreductive nephrectomy. This CDR3 has 15 amino acids. V gave up 9 bases and J gave up 9 bases; unmatched junction bases: 17. Germline values: CDR1 MNHEY, CDR2 SVGAGI. The data derive from a study of radiation and T cells in renal cell carcinoma. Study findings and constraints: In nephrectomy-only tumors, top 100 clonotypes averaged around 40%, versus around 50% irradiated.

TCRdb keeps only in-frame clones here, not all; method: immunoSEQ multiplex PCR. This sample yields approximately 21,000 clones, of which 45% to 65% are seen a single time; about a fifth belongs to the top ten. V usage is TRBV6-5 and J usage is TRBJ2-1, with 7 positions matching TRBD2. This TCR was sampled from a human donor with renal cell carcinoma. Sequenced material: tumor tissue, taken from a patient whose treatment was nephrectomy without radiotherapy. Written as DNA, the CDR3 is TGTGCCAGTCGAAGACAAGATCCTAGCGGCAGTGAGCAGTTCTTC. It specifies CASRRQDPSGSEQFF.